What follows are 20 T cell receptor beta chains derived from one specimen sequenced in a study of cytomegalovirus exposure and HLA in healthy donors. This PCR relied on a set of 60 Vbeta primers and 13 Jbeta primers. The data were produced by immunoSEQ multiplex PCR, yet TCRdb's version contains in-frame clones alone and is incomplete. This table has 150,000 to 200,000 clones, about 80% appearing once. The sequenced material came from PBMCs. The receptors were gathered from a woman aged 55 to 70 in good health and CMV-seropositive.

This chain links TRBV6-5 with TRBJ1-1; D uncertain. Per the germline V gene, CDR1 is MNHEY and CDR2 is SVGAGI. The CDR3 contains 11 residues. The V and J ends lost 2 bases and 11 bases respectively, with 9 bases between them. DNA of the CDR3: TGTGCCAGCAGTTACCCAGGTGATGCTTTCTTT. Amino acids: CASSYPGDAFF.

The CDR3 nucleotides read TGTGCCAGCAGTGCGACTGCTGGAAACACCATATATTTT. Translating it yields CASSATAGNTIYF. The rearrangement links TRBV6-5 to TRBJ1-3; D uncertain. The CDR3 runs to 13 residues. Germline CDR1 and CDR2: MNHEY and SVGAGI. Trimming left V 5 bases short and J 2 bases short, with 7 bases between.

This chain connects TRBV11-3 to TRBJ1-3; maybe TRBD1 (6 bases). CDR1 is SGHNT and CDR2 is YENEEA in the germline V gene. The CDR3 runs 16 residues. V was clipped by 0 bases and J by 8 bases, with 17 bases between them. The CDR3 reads CASSLDGGALKDTIYF. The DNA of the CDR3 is TGTGCCAGCAGCTTAGATGGGGGGGCCCTGAAGGACACCATATATTTT. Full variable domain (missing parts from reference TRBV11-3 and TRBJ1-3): EAGVVQSPRYKIIEKKQPVAFWCNPISGHNTLYWYLQNLGQGPELLIRYENEEAVDDSQLPKDRFSAERLKGVDSTLKIQPAELGDSAVYLCASSLDGGALKDTIYFGEGSWLTVV.

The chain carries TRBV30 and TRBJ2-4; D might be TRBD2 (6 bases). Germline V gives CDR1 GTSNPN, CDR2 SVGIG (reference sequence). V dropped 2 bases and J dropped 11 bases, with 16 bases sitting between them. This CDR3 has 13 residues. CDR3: CAWSLGSRRVQYF. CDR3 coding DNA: TGTGCCTGGAGTTTAGGAAGTCGGAGGGTTCAGTACTTC.

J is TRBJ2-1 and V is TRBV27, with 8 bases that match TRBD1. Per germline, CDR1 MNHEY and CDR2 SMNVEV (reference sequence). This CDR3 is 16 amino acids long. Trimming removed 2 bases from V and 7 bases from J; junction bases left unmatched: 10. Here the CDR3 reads CASSLIRTGLGNEQFF. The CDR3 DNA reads TGTGCCAGCAGTTTAATTAGGACAGGGCTAGGAAATGAGCAGTTCTTC.

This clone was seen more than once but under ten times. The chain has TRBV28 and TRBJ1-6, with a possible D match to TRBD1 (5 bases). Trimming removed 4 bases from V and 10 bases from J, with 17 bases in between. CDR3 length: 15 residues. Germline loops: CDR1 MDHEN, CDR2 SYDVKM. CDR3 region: CASSYPAGRGSPLHF. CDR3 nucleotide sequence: TGTGCCAGCAGTTACCCAGCGGGGCGAGGGTCACCCCTCCACTTT.

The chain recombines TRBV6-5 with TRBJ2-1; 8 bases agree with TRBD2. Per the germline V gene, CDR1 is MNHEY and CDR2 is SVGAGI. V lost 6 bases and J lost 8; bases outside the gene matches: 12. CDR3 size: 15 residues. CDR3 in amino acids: CASSGPGLGVYEQFF. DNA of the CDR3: TGTGCCAGCAGCGGACCGGGACTAGGTGTCTATGAGCAGTTCTTC.

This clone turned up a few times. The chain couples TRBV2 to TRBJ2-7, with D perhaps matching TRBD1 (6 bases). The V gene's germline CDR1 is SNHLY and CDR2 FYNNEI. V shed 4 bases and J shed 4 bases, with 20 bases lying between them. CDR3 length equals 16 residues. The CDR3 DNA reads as TGTGCCAGCAGTGTACAGGGCGCAACACCACTTTACGAGCAGTACTTC. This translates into CASSVQGATPLYEQYF.

CDR3 in DNA: TGTGCCAGCAGCTTATTGGGCAGGGTCCCTGCTAACTATGGCTACACCTTC. Amino acid sequence: CASSLLGRVPANYGYTF. The chain is built from TRBV7-9 and TRBJ1-2, with D possibly TRBD1 on 5 matching bases. V was trimmed by 2 bases and J by 0 bases, leaving 16 bases between them. The CDR3 has 17 residues. Germline CDR1 and CDR2: SEHNR and FQNEAQ (reference sequence).

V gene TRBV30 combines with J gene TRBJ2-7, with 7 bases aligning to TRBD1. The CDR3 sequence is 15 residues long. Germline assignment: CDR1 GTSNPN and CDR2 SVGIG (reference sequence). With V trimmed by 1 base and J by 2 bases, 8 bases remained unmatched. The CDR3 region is CAWSAPTGSPYEQYF. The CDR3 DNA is TGTGCCTGGAGTGCCCCGACAGGGAGTCCCTACGAGCAGTACTTC.

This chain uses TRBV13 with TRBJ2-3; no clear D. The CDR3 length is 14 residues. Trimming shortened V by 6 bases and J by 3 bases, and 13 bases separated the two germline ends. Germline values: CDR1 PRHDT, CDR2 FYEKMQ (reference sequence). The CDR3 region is CASSRLRVTDTQYF. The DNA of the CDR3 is TGTGCCAGCAGTCGGCTTCGGGTGACAGATACGCAGTATTTT.

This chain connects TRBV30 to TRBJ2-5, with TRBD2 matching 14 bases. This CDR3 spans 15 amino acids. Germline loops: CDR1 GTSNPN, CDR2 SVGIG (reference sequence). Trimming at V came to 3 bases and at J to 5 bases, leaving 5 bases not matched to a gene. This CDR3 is CAWSRLAGGTETQYF. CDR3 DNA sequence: TGTGCCTGGAGCCGACTAGCGGGGGGGACGGAGACCCAGTACTTC.

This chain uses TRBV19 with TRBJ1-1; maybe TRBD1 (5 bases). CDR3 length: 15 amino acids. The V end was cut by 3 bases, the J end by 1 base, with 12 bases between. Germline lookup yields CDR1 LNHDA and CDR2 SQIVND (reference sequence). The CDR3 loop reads CASSILGGGNTEAFF. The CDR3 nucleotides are TGTGCCAGTAGTATTCTTGGCGGGGGGAACACTGAAGCTTTCTTT.

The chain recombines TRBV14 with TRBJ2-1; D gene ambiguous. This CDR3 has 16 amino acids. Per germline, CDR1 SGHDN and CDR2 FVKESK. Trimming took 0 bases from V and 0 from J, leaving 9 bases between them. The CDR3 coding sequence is TGTGCCAGCAGCCAAGATAAGCGAAGCTCCTACAATGAGCAGTTCTTC. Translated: CASSQDKRSSYNEQFF.

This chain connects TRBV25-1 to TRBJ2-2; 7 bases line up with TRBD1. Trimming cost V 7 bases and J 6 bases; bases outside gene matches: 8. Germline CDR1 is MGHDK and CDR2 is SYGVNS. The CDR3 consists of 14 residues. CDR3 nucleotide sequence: TGTGCCAGCACGACAGGGTCTCTTGCCGGGGAGCTGTTTTTT. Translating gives CASTTGSLAGELFF.

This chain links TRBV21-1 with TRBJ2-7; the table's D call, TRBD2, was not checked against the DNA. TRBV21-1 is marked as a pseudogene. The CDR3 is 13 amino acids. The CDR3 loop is CASSNDTCLAGEF. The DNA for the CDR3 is TGTGCCAGCAGCAATGACACTTGCCTAGCGGGCGAATTC.

The CDR3 is CASSAGGGMAFF. DNA of the CDR3: TGTGCCAGCAGCGCGGGGGGGGGAATGGCTTTCTTT. The chain carries TRBV9 and TRBJ1-1, with D possibly matching TRBD1 (5 bases). From germline, CDR1 is SGDLS and CDR2 YYNGEE. This CDR3 spans 12 amino acids. V lost 3 bases and J lost 11, with 14 bases in between.

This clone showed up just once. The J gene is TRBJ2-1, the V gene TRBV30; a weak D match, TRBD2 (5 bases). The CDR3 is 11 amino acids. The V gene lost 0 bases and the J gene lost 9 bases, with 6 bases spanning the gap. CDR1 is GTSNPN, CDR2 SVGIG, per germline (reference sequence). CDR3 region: CAWSVLGEQFF. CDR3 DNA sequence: TGTGCCTGGAGTGTACTAGGTGAGCAGTTCTTC.

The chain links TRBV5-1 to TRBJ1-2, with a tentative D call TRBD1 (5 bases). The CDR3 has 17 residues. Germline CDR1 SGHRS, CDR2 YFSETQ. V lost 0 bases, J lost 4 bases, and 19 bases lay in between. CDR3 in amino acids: CASSLELPTGPPYGYTF. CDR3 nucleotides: TGCGCCAGCAGCTTGGAGCTGCCTACAGGCCCACCCTATGGCTACACCTTC.

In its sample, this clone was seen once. The CDR3 region is CASDQSGTGGSYEQYF. CDR3 sequence (DNA): TGTGCCAGTGACCAGTCCGGGACAGGGGGATCCTACGAGCAGTACTTC. The rearrangement joins TRBV11-1 to TRBJ2-7, with 11 bases lining up with TRBD1. The germline V gene encodes CDR1 SGHAT and CDR2 FQDESV (reference sequence). The trim removed 9 bases at V and 1 base at J, leaving 11 bases unmatched. CDR3 size: 16 residues.